This TCR beta chain was profiled in a study of T-cell memory formation after mild COVID-19. The study's findings and limits: Some clones that responded turned up in pre-infection memory, which suggests that cross-reactive memory joined in.

A 5'RACE reaction primed in the constant segment made cDNA libraries of TCR alpha and TCR beta, and these carried sample barcodes and UMIs. Via MiXCR, TCRdb re-called the 5' RACE reads, giving one row per CDR3 protein. The sample includes roughly 250,000 distinct CDR3 sequences, less than 20% seen only once; the top ten take around 3.7%. The CDR3 runs to 15 residues. Trimming removed 2 bases from V and 3 bases from J; junction bases left unmatched: 7. The V gene's germline CDR1 is KGHSH and CDR2 LQKENI. This clonotype was detected only a few times. The antigen is undetermined. Sequencing was done on a sample of PBMCs or a T cell subset sorted from them (not recorded which). The rearrangement uses TRBV18 and TRBJ2-7, with 7 bases matching TRBD2. This clonotype was sampled from a man aged 18 to 29 who had mild COVID-19 (a few samples of this study predate the infection). Cell type and time point are not known. The CDR3 here is CASSPNTGGNYEQYF. The CDR3 DNA follows: TGTGCCAGCTCACCAAATACGGGGGGTAACTACGAGCAGTACTTC.